This T cell receptor (beta chain) comes out of a study of T cell changes during pregnancy in multiple sclerosis (dated 2019 in TCRdb). The study in broad terms: Changes in the T cell repertoire over the course of pregnancy were examined in this study in women with multiple sclerosis.

Points on this clone: No antigen is known for it. Base qualities are not provided; no much larger clone lies one nucleotide away.

The library relied on the immunoSEQ multiplex PCR assay. The table comes from immuneACCESS by way of TCRdb, which keeps in-frame sequences with V and J called. Part of the clones is missing from these tables; in studies checked, under half for an unresolved V gene and the rest for unknown reasons. This sample comprises 12,000 or so clones, about four fifths of them detected only once. The ten largest clones add up to approximately 10% of the sample. The CDR3 runs 15 amino acids, cysteine and phenylalanine included. The kept DNA is CDR3 alone, 45 bases in frame from the first base. CDR1 and CDR2, per the germline V gene (reference sequence), are PRHDT and FYEKMQ.

The sequences come from CD8+ T cells from peripheral blood mononuclear cells, collected after pregnancy. The clonotype was recovered from a female donor in good health, enrolled as a control in a pregnancy study. Here the chain combines TRBV13 and TRBJ2-5; 9 of the junction bases match TRBD2. Gene TRBJ2-7 matches the end of the DNA better, so the J call may be wrong. The CDR3 sequence is CASSSLGGRADEQYF. The DNA is TGTGCCAGCAGCTCCCTGGGCGGGAGGGCTGACGAGCAGTACTTC.